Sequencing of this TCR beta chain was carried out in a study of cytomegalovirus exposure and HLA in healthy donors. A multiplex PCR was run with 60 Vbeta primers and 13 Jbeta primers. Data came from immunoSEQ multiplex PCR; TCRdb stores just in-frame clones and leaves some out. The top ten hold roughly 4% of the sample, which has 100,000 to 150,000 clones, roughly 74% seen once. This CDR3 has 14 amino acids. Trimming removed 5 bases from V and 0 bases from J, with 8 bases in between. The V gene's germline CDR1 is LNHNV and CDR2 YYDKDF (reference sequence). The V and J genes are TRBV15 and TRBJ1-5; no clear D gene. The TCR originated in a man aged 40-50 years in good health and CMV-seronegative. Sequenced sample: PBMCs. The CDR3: CATSGRGSNQPQHF. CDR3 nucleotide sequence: TGTGCCACCAGCGGTCGGGGTAGCAATCAGCCCCAGCATTTT.